The sequence of this T cell receptor (beta chain) was determined in a study of PD-1 blockade in classical Hodgkin lymphoma. Study results and limitations: Baseline diversity in complete responders resembled that of newly diagnosed patients. Reasons behind the repertoire differences stay unclear, perhaps disease activity or earlier therapy. Relapsed/refractory patients reportedly had the lowest baseline TCR diversity, below newly diagnosed patients, who were below healthy donors.

The V gene's germline CDR1 is SGHAT and CDR2 FQNNGV. The CDR3 sequence is 15 residues long. The V gene lost 6 bases and the J gene lost 1 base, with 15 bases spanning the gap. Time point indicated: cycle 4 day 1 (C4D1), after five to seven weeks of nivolumab. Every one of the patients relapsed after autologous stem cell transplantation (brentuximab vedotin exposure was variable). Produced via immunoSEQ multiplex PCR; TCRdb's table is partial and in-frame only. The sample contains roughly 17,000 clones, 83% of which appear only once. Points on this clone: Its matching antigen is unknown. Other DNA sequences within the sample encode an identical CDR3.

The receptor was derived from a human donor with classical Hodgkin lymphoma. This sample comprised peripheral blood mononuclear cells (PBMCs), obtained before the fourth cycle of nivolumab. This sequence joins TRBV11-2 and TRBJ2-5, with D perhaps matching TRBD1 (5 bases). This CDR3 is CASSPSPGIQETQYF. As DNA, the CDR3 is TGTGCCAGCAGTCCCTCCCCAGGGATCCAAGAGACCCAGTACTTC.